This T cell receptor (beta chain) came from a study of OX40 agonist ivuxolimab in advanced cancers. Study-level information: Under the entry rules, prior anti-PD-1, anti-PD-L1 or anti-CTLA-4 therapy was allowed, and around 36% had some. Study-level results: Also showing low normalized T-cell clonal expansion were some of the nonresponders. Clones of CD4+ and CD8+ blood T cells grew by week 6 at doses of 0.1 to 3.0 mg/kg.

Excluded were patients having autoimmune disease history or systemic immunosuppression. Turning to this clone: Its antigen is unidentified.

The V and J ends lost 1 base and 7 bases respectively, with 7 bases between them. This CDR3 has 13 residues. The germline CDR1 and CDR2 sequences are SNHLY and FYNNEI. Assay used: immunoSEQ multiplex PCR; TCRdb lists only in-frame clones, some missing. The table includes about 18,000 clones, approximately 80% detected once. Sequencing was performed on CD4+ or CD8+ T cells sorted from blood, taken in a trial of the OX40 agonist ivuxolimab. This rearrangement joins TRBV2 to TRBJ2-2, with no clear D. This clonotype was obtained from an adult with an advanced solid tumor such as melanoma, head and neck, liver or kidney cancer. The chain's CDR3 is CASSEEGVGELFF. The CDR3 bases are TGTGCCAGCAGTGAAGAGGGCGTCGGGGAGCTGTTTTTT.